The 8 T cell receptor beta chains below all came from one sample that was sequenced in a study of T cell changes during pregnancy in multiple sclerosis. TCRdb keeps only in-frame clones here, not all; method: immunoSEQ multiplex PCR. The data hold 17,000 or so clones, with roughly 90% observed a single time. Source: CD8+ T cells from peripheral blood mononuclear cells, taken after pregnancy. The source of these receptors is a female donor in good health, enrolled as a control in a pregnancy study.

The gene calls are TRBV11-1 and TRBJ2-7; TRBD2 matches 12 bases. The CDR3 totals 16 residues. CDR1 is SGHAT and CDR2 is FQDESV in the germline V gene (reference sequence). Losses at the gene ends were 5 bases for V and 5 bases for J; bases not matched to a gene: 10. CDR3 bases: TGTGCCAGCAGCGCCGGGACTAGCGGGCGGCCCCACGAGCAGTACTTC. This sequence encodes CASSAGTSGRPHEQYF.

This clone was seen more than once but under ten times. The chain couples TRBV10-3 to TRBJ1-1, with a tentative D call TRBD1 (5 bases). This CDR3 comprises 13 residues. Trimming removed 3 bases at V and 7 bases at J, with 12 bases between. Germline V gives CDR1 ENHRY, CDR2 SYGVKD. CDR3 sequence reads: CAISDGGTNEAFF. In nucleotides, the CDR3 is TGTGCCATCAGTGATGGAGGGACCAATGAAGCTTTCTTT.

This clone was seen more than once but under ten times. The CDR3 region has the DNA TGTGCCAGTGCGCAGGGGAGCGACGAGCAGTACTTC. Encoded protein: CASAQGSDEQYF. The rearrangement joins TRBV25-1 to TRBJ2-7; TRBD1 might be the D (6 bases). The CDR3 contains 12 residues. The germline gives CDR1 MGHDK, CDR2 SYGVNS. V was pared by 9 bases and J by 5 bases, with 14 bases between.

The chain recombines TRBV5-1 with TRBJ2-1, with TRBD2 as a possible D gene (5 bases). V shed 2 bases and J shed 1 base, with 10 bases lying between them. CDR3 length: 15 residues. CDR1 is SGHRS, CDR2 YFSETQ, per germline. The CDR3 region is CASSFTSGSYNEQFF. CDR3 nucleotides: TGCGCCAGCAGCTTTACTTCGGGGTCCTACAATGAGCAGTTCTTC.

A single count supports this clone. Written as DNA, the CDR3 is TGTGCCAGCAGTCCGGCCGGGACAGGGGACTTTGTTGGGGCCAACGTCCTGACTTTC. This translates into CASSPAGTGDFVGANVLTF. The chain employs TRBV28 and TRBJ2-6, with 10 bases aligning to TRBD1. With V trimmed by 5 bases and J by 3 bases, 13 bases remained unmatched. The germline gives CDR1 MDHEN, CDR2 SYDVKM. This CDR3 is built from 19 residues.

This clone was seen more than once but under ten times. The V call is TRBV5-6, the J call TRBJ2-7, with 15 bases aligning to TRBD2. The CDR3 runs 16 residues. Trimming took 3 bases from V and 4 from J; bases not matched to a gene: 5. Germline V gene sequence: CDR1 SGHDT, CDR2 YYEEEE. CDR3 residues: CASSSGLAGGWYEQYF. DNA of the CDR3: TGTGCCAGCAGCTCCGGACTAGCGGGGGGGTGGTACGAGCAGTACTTC.

CDR3 in amino acids: CASSASGGPDTQYF. CDR3 nucleotide sequence: TGTGCCAGCAGTGCCTCCGGGGGGCCAGATACGCAGTATTTT. The V and J genes are TRBV6-4 and TRBJ2-3; tentative D call: TRBD2 (7 bases). The CDR3 spans 14 residues. The V and J ends lost 4 bases and 4 bases respectively, with 12 bases between them. Germline lookup yields CDR1 MRHNA and CDR2 SNTAGT.

The gene calls are TRBV9 and TRBJ2-1; 8 bases agree with TRBD2. Looked up from germline, CDR1 is SGDLS and CDR2 is YYNGEE. The CDR3 has 15 residues. V was clipped by 0 bases and J by 8 bases; unmatched bases: 7. CDR3 bases: TGTGCCAGCAGCGTAGTTGGGACTAGGGATGATGAGCAGTTCTTC. Its translation is CASSVVGTRDDEQFF.